A single sample is the source of the 23 T cell receptor beta chains below, sequenced in a study of CD8+ T cells in alopecia areata. The treatment was: oral pan-JAK inhibitor, 5-10 mg twice daily. Extracted from the samples, RNA was reverse transcribed into cDNA to serve as the sequencing template. Produced via immunoSEQ multiplex PCR; TCRdb's table is partial and in-frame only. Of 200,000 to 250,000 clones in the sample, around 66% were seen once. The sequencing here drew on CD4+ T cells sorted from blood, taken at week 4, from a patient treated with tofacitinib. These receptor sequences come from a human donor with alopecia areata.

This chain connects TRBV2 to TRBJ2-7; a weak D match, TRBD1 (5 bases). This CDR3 region has 13 residues. V was trimmed by 7 bases and J by 2 bases, leaving 12 bases between them. CDR1 and CDR2 (germline): SNHLY, FYNNEI. CDR3 sequence reads: CASKGGRAYEQYF. As DNA, the CDR3 is TGTGCCAGCAAGGGTGGCAGGGCCTACGAGCAGTACTTC.

This clone is a singleton in its sample. The chain employs TRBV30 and TRBJ1-3; a possible D gene is TRBD1 (5 bases). This CDR3 has 16 residues. The V end was cut by 2 bases, the J end by 1 base, with 15 bases between. The germline V gene has CDR1 GTSNPN and CDR2 SVGIG (reference sequence). The CDR3 DNA reads as TGTGCCTGGAGTCCCCTCGGGGGGACTTCTGGAAACACCATATATTTT. Translated: CAWSPLGGTSGNTIYF.

The chain couples TRBV19 to TRBJ2-5; D unclear. Germline lookup yields CDR1 LNHDA and CDR2 SQIVND (reference sequence). V lost 7 bases to trimming and J lost 5 bases, with 14 bases between them. The CDR3 length is 13 residues. The CDR3: CASNTQHGETQYF. The CDR3 bases are TGTGCCAGTAACACTCAACACGGGGAGACCCAGTACTTC.

The chain links TRBV4-1 to TRBJ1-5; D is ambiguous. Trimming stripped 1 base from V and 3 bases from J, with 13 bases between. Germline V gene lookup returns CDR1 MGHRA and CDR2 YSYEKL. The CDR3 extends over 16 amino acids. Here the CDR3 DNA reads TGCGCCAGCAGCCAAGCCCCCATACAGCCCAATCAGCCCCAGCATTTT. As protein: CASSQAPIQPNQPQHF.

This sequence joins TRBV2 and TRBJ1-5, with D perhaps TRBD1 (5 bases). The CDR3 has 13 amino acids. The V gene lost 1 base and the J gene lost 7 bases, with 8 bases spanning the gap. Germline values: CDR1 SNHLY, CDR2 FYNNEI. In DNA, the CDR3 is TGTGCCAGCAGTGAAGGGGGCGGACAGCCCCAGCATTTT. Translation: CASSEGGGQPQHF. Filled out from reference TRBV2 and TRBJ1-5, the complete variable domain reads EPEVTQTPSHQVTQMGQEVILRCVPISNHLYFYWYRQILGQKVEFLVSFYNNEISEKSEIFDDQFSVERPDGSNFTLKIRSTKLEDSAMYFCASSEGGGQPQHFGDGTRLSIL.

As concerns this clone: The sample has other DNA sequences that encode this CDR3 too. This sequence joins TRBV2 and TRBJ1-2; possible D gene TRBD1, 5 bases. CDR3 size: 12 residues. Trimming cost V 5 bases and J 2 bases, with 6 bases left between them. Germline V CDR1 and CDR2: SNHLY, FYNNEI. In DNA, the CDR3 is TGTGCCAGCAGTCCAGGGAACTATGGCTACACCTTC. Translated: CASSPGNYGYTF.

In this sample, this clone turned up once. The chain combines TRBV19 with TRBJ1-6; D is undetermined. V was cut by 3 bases and J by 6 bases, with 9 bases left in between. The germline V gene has CDR1 LNHDA and CDR2 SQIVND (reference sequence). There are 14 residues in the CDR3. The CDR3 protein is CASSILSGNSPLHF. In nucleotides, the CDR3 is TGTGCCAGTAGTATCTTGTCGGGTAATTCACCCCTCCACTTT.

The genes are TRBV30 and TRBJ2-7, with TRBD2 as a possible D gene (6 bases). The CDR3 covers 12 residues. With 0 bases removed from V and 7 bases from J, the gap between germline ends came to 10 bases. Germline CDR1 reads GTSNPN; CDR2 reads SVGIG (reference sequence). CDR3: CAWSVSGVEQYF. The CDR3 DNA follows: TGTGCCTGGAGTGTCTCGGGGGTTGAGCAGTACTTC.

This sequence joins TRBV7-9 and TRBJ2-7; 8 positions match TRBD1. This CDR3 comprises 14 residues. Germline V lookup: CDR1 SEHNR, CDR2 FQNEAQ (reference sequence). With V trimmed by 8 bases and J by 2 bases, 8 bases remained unmatched. The CDR3 DNA follows: TGTGCCAGCCGCACCGGGACAGGAGCCTACGAGCAGTACTTC. This sequence encodes CASRTGTGAYEQYF.

J is TRBJ1-2 and V is TRBV29-1; D is ambiguous. This CDR3 contains 12 residues. Trimming left V 1 base short and J 7 bases short, with 10 bases between. The germline V gene has CDR1 SQVTM and CDR2 ANQGSEA. The CDR3 spells CSVEGPSGGYTF. CDR3 nucleotides: TGCAGCGTTGAAGGGCCCAGCGGTGGCTACACCTTC.

V gene TRBV7-8 combines with J gene TRBJ1-1, with TRBD1 as a possible D gene (5 bases). The CDR3 extends over 14 amino acids. The ends were cut back, 5 bases at V and 4 bases at J, with 14 bases in the middle. Germline CDR1 and CDR2: SGHVS and FQNEAQ. This chain's CDR3 is CASSLVAGSTEAFF. The DNA for the CDR3 is TGTGCCAGCAGCCTAGTTGCAGGGAGCACTGAAGCTTTCTTT.

The gene calls are TRBV7-9 and TRBJ1-2, with 7 bases matching TRBD1. The CDR3 totals 15 residues. Trimming cost V 5 bases and J 0 bases; bases outside gene matches: 6. CDR1 and CDR2 from the germline V gene are SEHNR and FQNEAQ (reference sequence). CDR3 region: CASSTRQGANYGYTF. In DNA form, the CDR3 reads TGTGCCAGCAGCACGCGACAGGGAGCTAACTATGGCTACACCTTC. Full variable domain (rest looked up from reference TRBV7-9 and TRBJ1-2): DTGVSQNPRHKITKRGQNVTFRCDPISEHNRLYWYRQTLGQGPEFLTYFQNEAQLEKSRLLSDRFSAERPKGSFSTLEIQRTEQGDSAMYLCASSTRQGANYGYTFGSGTRLTVV.

V gene TRBV7-2 combines with J gene TRBJ2-3; the match to TRBD2 covers 16 bases. Germline CDR1 SGHTA, CDR2 FQGNSA. The CDR3 is 19 amino acids. V gave up 0 bases and J gave up 3 bases; unmatched junction bases: 6. The CDR3 region has the DNA TGTGCCAGCAGCTTAGCGCATGGGACTAGCGGGGGGGCGACAGATACGCAGTATTTT. This gives the protein CASSLAHGTSGGATDTQYF.

The chain uses TRBV4-3 and TRBJ1-5; D is unresolved. The CDR3 runs 14 residues. V was pared by 0 bases and J by 7 bases, with 10 bases between. From germline, CDR1 is LGHNA and CDR2 YSLEER. CDR3 sequence: CASSQEGGGQPQHF. The DNA for the CDR3 is TGCGCCAGCAGCCAAGAGGGAGGAGGGCAGCCCCAGCATTTT.

The sample holds one count of this clone. The chain employs TRBV29-1 and TRBJ1-2; D is unresolved. CDR1 SQVTM and CDR2 ANQGSEA come from the germline V gene. V was cut by 3 bases and J by 1 base, with 6 bases left in between. The CDR3 sequence is 12 residues long. CDR3 sequence: CSVEAVNYGYTF. The CDR3 region has the DNA TGCAGCGTTGAGGCAGTTAACTATGGCTACACCTTC. Combining the CDR3 with reference TRBV29-1 and TRBJ1-2 gives the whole variable domain SAVISQKPSRDICQRGTSLTIQCQVDSQVTMMFWYRQQPGQSLTLIATANQGSEATYESGFVIDKFPISRPNLTFSTLTVSNMSPEDSSIYLCSVEAVNYGYTFGSGTRLTVV.

CDR3 nucleotide sequence: TGCGCCAGCAGCTCCCAGTTGGGACTAGCGGGGTACGAGCAGTACTTC. This gives the protein CASSSQLGLAGYEQYF. The chain is built from TRBV5-1 and TRBJ2-7; 13 bases fit TRBD2. The CDR3 has 16 residues. CDR1 is SGHRS and CDR2 is YFSETQ in the germline V gene. With 3 bases clipped from V and 4 bases from J, the junction kept 7 bases outside the gene matches.

This chain connects TRBV15 to TRBJ2-3; D is undetermined. Germline loops: CDR1 LNHNV, CDR2 YYDKDF (reference sequence). The CDR3 spans 13 residues. V was cut by 3 bases and J by 3 bases, with 7 bases left in between. The CDR3 reads CATSRGFTDTQYF. CDR3 bases: TGTGCCACCAGCAGGGGTTTTACAGATACGCAGTATTTT.

Ten or more counts support this clone. This sequence joins TRBV7-9 and TRBJ1-1; D unresolved. The germline V gene encodes CDR1 SEHNR and CDR2 FQNEAQ (reference sequence). The germline V and J ends were trimmed by 1 base and 4 bases, with 7 bases remaining between them. The CDR3 has 13 amino acids. The CDR3 protein is CASSLELTTEAFF. The DNA of the CDR3 is TGTGCCAGCAGCTTAGAACTGACCACTGAAGCTTTCTTT.

In this sample, this clone turned up once. CDR3 residues: CASSVEAGYSGNTIYF. Written as DNA, the CDR3 is TGTGCCAGCAGCGTAGAAGCAGGGTACTCTGGAAACACCATATATTTT. The chain links TRBV9 to TRBJ1-3; D possibly corresponds to TRBD1 (5 bases). Germline V gene data show CDR1 as SGDLS and CDR2 as YYNGEE. The CDR3 runs 16 residues. With 0 bases removed from V and 0 bases from J, the gap between germline ends came to 10 bases.

This chain uses TRBV23-1 with TRBJ1-3; D is undetermined. TRBV23-1 is noted as an ORF with a role that remains uncertain. The CDR3 has 14 residues. Trimming removed 0 bases at V and 2 bases at J, with 5 bases between. CDR3: CASSQSGTGNTIYF. In DNA, the CDR3 is TGCGCCAGCAGTCAATCGGGTACTGGAAACACCATATATTTT.

The chain combines TRBV5-1 with TRBJ1-4; no clear D gene. The V gene's germline CDR1 is SGHRS and CDR2 YFSETQ. The CDR3 sequence is 14 residues long. V was clipped by 4 bases and J by 7 bases, with 14 bases between them. This chain's CDR3 is CASSQAVEGEKLFF. For the CDR3, the DNA is TGCGCCAGCAGCCAGGCAGTCGAGGGTGAAAAACTGTTTTTT.

The chain is built from TRBV29-1 and TRBJ1-2; 8 nucleotides match TRBD1. CDR1 and CDR2 from the germline V gene are SQVTM and ANQGSEA. This CDR3 has 12 residues. V dropped 6 bases and J dropped 6; count of bases not matched to a gene: 6. The chain's CDR3 is CSVNTGGHGYTF. DNA for the CDR3: TGCAGCGTCAATACAGGGGGACATGGCTACACCTTC.

The chain uses TRBV4-3 and TRBJ2-5, with 10 bases fitting TRBD2. V dropped 1 base and J dropped 2; count of bases not matched to a gene: 7. CDR3 length equals 17 residues. Germline V lookup: CDR1 LGHNA, CDR2 YSLEER. The CDR3 coding sequence is TGCGCCAGCAGCCAAGGAGGGGCTAGCGGGAGTCAAGAGACCCAGTACTTC. Protein sequence: CASSQGGASGSQETQYF.